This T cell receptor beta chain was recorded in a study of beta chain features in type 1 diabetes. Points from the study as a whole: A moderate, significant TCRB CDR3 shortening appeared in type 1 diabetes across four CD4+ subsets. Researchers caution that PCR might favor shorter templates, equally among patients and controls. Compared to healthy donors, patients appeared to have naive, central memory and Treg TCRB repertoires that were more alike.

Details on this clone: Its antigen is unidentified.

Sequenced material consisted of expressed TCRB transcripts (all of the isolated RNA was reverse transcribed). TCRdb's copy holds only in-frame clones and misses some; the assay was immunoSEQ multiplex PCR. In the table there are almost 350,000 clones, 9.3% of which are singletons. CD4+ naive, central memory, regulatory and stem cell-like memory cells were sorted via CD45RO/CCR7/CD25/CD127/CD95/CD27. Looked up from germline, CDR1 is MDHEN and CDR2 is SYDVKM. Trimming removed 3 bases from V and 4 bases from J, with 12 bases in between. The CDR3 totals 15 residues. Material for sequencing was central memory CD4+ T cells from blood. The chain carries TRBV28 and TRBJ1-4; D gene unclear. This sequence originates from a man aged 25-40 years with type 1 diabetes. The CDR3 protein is CASSFGDSYNEKLFF. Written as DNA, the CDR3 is TGTGCCAGCAGTTTTGGGGATAGTTATAATGAAAAACTGTTTTTT.